The 27 T cell receptor beta chains reported below all come from one sample, sequenced in a study of T-cell memory formation after mild COVID-19. In TCRdb, the 5' RACE reads were re-called with MiXCR into one record per CDR3 protein. The data contain around 180,000 distinct CDR3 sequences, approximately 18% of them singletons. The sequenced sample was PBMCs or a T cell subset sorted from them (not recorded which). The receptors were sampled from a man younger than 35 who had mild COVID-19 (a few samples of this study predate the infection). Cell type and time point are not known.

V and J are TRBV9 and TRBJ1-2, with TRBD1 as a possible D gene (6 bases). V gave up 4 bases and J gave up 8 bases, with 15 bases separating them. The CDR3 runs to 13 residues. The V gene's germline CDR1 is SGDLS and CDR2 YYNGEE. The CDR3 DNA follows: TGTGCCAGCAGCCCTAACAGGGAGGAGGGCTACACCTTC. Encoded protein: CASSPNREEGYTF.

The chain combines TRBV7-7 with TRBJ2-5; TRBD1 aligns across 11 bases. This CDR3 region has 17 residues. V shed 5 bases, J shed 4 bases, and the junction held 12 bases outside the gene matches. Germline CDR1 and CDR2: SSHAT and FNYEAQ (reference sequence). In DNA, the CDR3 is TGTGCCAGCAGCCGAGTCGGGACAGGGGGTAAAGGAGAGACCCAGTACTTC. As protein: CASSRVGTGGKGETQYF.

The V gene is TRBV7-3, the J gene TRBJ2-3; D is undetermined. The CDR3 contains 13 residues. Between the trimmed V and J ends, which lost 5 bases and 6 bases, there was a span of 12 bases. Germline V CDR1 and CDR2: SGHTA, FQGTGA. The CDR3 sequence is CASSNGPADTQYF. CDR3 nucleotides: TGTGCCAGCAGCAATGGCCCTGCGGATACGCAGTATTTT.

This sequence joins TRBV10-3 and TRBJ2-1, with TRBD2 identical over 7 bases. V dropped 5 bases and J dropped 4; count of bases not matched to a gene: 2. The CDR3 totals 13 residues. Germline V gene data show CDR1 as ENHRY and CDR2 as SYGVKD. The CDR3 reads CAISLGGYNEQFF. The CDR3 DNA reads TGTGCCATCAGTCTGGGGGGGTACAATGAGCAGTTCTTC.

The rearrangement links TRBV21-1 to TRBJ1-6; whether TRBD1, the table's D call, matches the DNA was not checked. TRBV21-1 is a known pseudogene. CDR3 length: 18 residues. For the CDR3, the DNA is TGTGCCAGCAGCAAAAGGCTTGAGGGGGCGAGAGCTAATTCACCCCTCCACTTT. Encoded protein: CASSKRLEGARANSPLHF.

This clonotype has a handful of counts. The CDR3 bases are TGTGCCAGCAGCCCAATGACACGACTTGGGGACACTGAAGCTTTCTTT. Its translation: CASSPMTRLGDTEAFF. J is TRBJ1-1 and V is TRBV5-6; D is ambiguous. Trimming pared 4 bases from V and 3 bases from J, leaving 19 bases between. The CDR3 is made up of 16 amino acids. Germline CDR1 is SGHDT and CDR2 is YYEEEE.

This clonotype was found a few times. This chain's CDR3 is CASSYGGHSLEQYF. CDR3 DNA sequence: TGTGCCAGCAGTTACGGGGGACACTCTTTGGAGCAGTACTTC. This chain uses TRBV6-5 with TRBJ2-7, with a possible D match to TRBD1 (6 bases). Germline V lookup: CDR1 MNHEY, CDR2 SVGAGI. Trimming removed 2 bases at V and 7 bases at J, with 15 bases between. The length of the CDR3 is 14 residues.

The table lists this clonotype with many counts. The chain joins TRBV7-2 to TRBJ1-4; D gene ambiguous. The CDR3 is made up of 13 amino acids. The V gene's germline CDR1 is SGHTA and CDR2 FQGNSA. V lost 5 bases and J lost 4, with 8 bases in between. The CDR3 spells CASSLQINEKLFF. The CDR3 nucleotides read TGTGCCAGCAGCCTACAGATTAATGAAAAACTGTTTTTT.

This clonotype was picked up many times. This sequence joins TRBV10-3 and TRBJ2-3, with D possibly being TRBD2 (6 bases). V lost 4 bases and J lost 6, with 14 bases in between. This CDR3 is 14 amino acids long. Germline lookup yields CDR1 ENHRY and CDR2 SYGVKD. The CDR3 loop is CAISAGGREDTQYF. The DNA of the CDR3 is TGTGCCATCAGTGCCGGGGGACGGGAGGATACGCAGTATTTT.

This clonotype turned up a few times. The chain carries TRBV9 and TRBJ2-1; TRBD2 matches 10 bases. CDR3 length equals 18 residues. The V gene end was trimmed by 0 bases and the J gene end by 0 bases; junction bases not matched to a gene: 6. Per germline, CDR1 SGDLS and CDR2 YYNGEE. Here the CDR3 reads CASSVGLAGASSYNEQFF. DNA for the CDR3: TGTGCCAGCAGCGTAGGCCTAGCGGGGGCAAGCTCCTACAATGAGCAGTTCTTC.

This clonotype turned up a few times. This chain joins TRBV7-2 and TRBJ1-3; the D gene is possibly TRBD1 (5 bases). This CDR3 comprises 15 residues. The V gene's germline CDR1 is SGHTA and CDR2 FQGNSA. Trimming took 6 bases from V and 2 from J, leaving 14 bases between them. As DNA, the CDR3 is TGTGCCAGCAGTTTTACCGGGGCAGCTGGAAACACCATATATTTT. Protein sequence: CASSFTGAAGNTIYF.

This clonotype was seen a few times. V is TRBV28 and J is TRBJ1-1; D is perhaps TRBD1 (5 bases). The CDR3 is made up of 11 amino acids. The V and J ends lost 6 bases and 10 bases respectively, with 12 bases between them. The germline CDR1 and CDR2 sequences are MDHEN and SYDVKM. In DNA form, the CDR3 reads TGTGCCAGCAGGCGCAGGGAAGGAGCTTTCTTT. Amino acids: CASRRREGAFF.

This chain uses TRBV2 with TRBJ1-6; D is unresolved. Germline CDR1 and CDR2: SNHLY and FYNNEI. V lost 8 bases, J lost 7 bases, and 24 bases lay in between. CDR3 size: 17 residues. The CDR3 DNA reads TGTGCCAGCTCCGACTCACCCGATAGAAGAGGGAATTCACCCCTCCACTTT. As protein: CASSDSPDRRGNSPLHF.

This clonotype has a count of ten or more. V usage is TRBV7-6 and J usage is TRBJ2-7; D is undetermined. The CDR3 totals 15 residues. Trimming removed 0 bases from V and 2 bases from J, with 11 bases in between. The germline CDR1 and CDR2 sequences are SGHVS and FNYEAQ. This CDR3 is CASSLAVGWTYEQYV. The CDR3 region has the DNA TGTGCCAGCAGCTTAGCGGTGGGGTGGACCTACGAGCAGTACGTC.

The rearrangement joins TRBV7-2 to TRBJ2-7; D not resolved. The CDR3 has 13 residues. V lost 0 bases, J lost 2 bases, and 5 bases lay in between. Germline V gene lookup returns CDR1 SGHTA and CDR2 FQGNSA. The CDR3 nucleotides are TGTGCCAGCAGCTTAGCCAGTACCTACGAGCAGTACGTC. This translates into CASSLASTYEQYV.

The chain recombines TRBV27 with TRBJ2-7, with 9 positions matching TRBD2. CDR1 is MNHEY and CDR2 is SMNVEV in the germline V gene (reference sequence). V shed 0 bases and J 5 bases; nucleotides not matched to a gene: 8. The CDR3 contains 16 residues. As DNA, the CDR3 is TGTGCCAGCAGTTTATCGAGGTCTAGCGGGGTCCACGAGCAGTACTTC. It encodes CASSLSRSSGVHEQYF.

V usage is TRBV24-1 and J usage is TRBJ2-7; D unclear. The CDR3 is 11 amino acids. V gave up 9 bases and J gave up 6 bases, with 11 bases separating them. CDR1 and CDR2 (germline): KGHDR, SFDVKD. CDR3 amino acids: CATPPLGEQYV. The CDR3 bases are TGTGCCACCCCCCCTCTCGGCGAGCAGTACGTC.

In this sample, this clonotype turned up many times. V and J are TRBV7-9 and TRBJ1-1; D uncertain. The CDR3 covers 14 residues. V dropped 5 bases and J dropped 2 bases, with 12 bases sitting between them. In germline, CDR1 is SEHNR, CDR2 FQNEAQ (reference sequence). CDR3: CASSRGLLNTEAFF. CDR3 DNA sequence: TGTGCCAGCAGCCGCGGACTCCTAAACACTGAAGCTTTCTTT.

CDR3: CAIALGFGELFF. Here the CDR3 DNA reads TGTGCCATCGCACTGGGGTTCGGGGAGCTGTTTTTT. The V and J genes are TRBV7-2 and TRBJ2-2; D is uncertain. V lost 10 bases to trimming and J lost 7 bases, with 13 bases between them. CDR1 is SGHTA, CDR2 FQGNSA, per germline. The CDR3 is 12 amino acids. Drawing the rest from reference TRBV7-2 and TRBJ2-2, the complete variable domain is GAGVSQSPSNKVTEKGKDVELRCDPISGHTALYWYRQSLGQGLEFLIYFQGNSAPDKSGLPSDRFSAERTGGSVSTLTIQRTQQEDSAVYLCAIALGFGELFFGEGSRLTVL.

The table lists this clonotype with a few counts. The chain has TRBV24-1 and TRBJ1-1; 11 bases are shared with TRBD1. Losses at the gene ends were 3 bases for V and 3 bases for J; bases not matched to a gene: 2. This CDR3 has 15 amino acids. The germline V gene encodes CDR1 KGHDR and CDR2 SFDVKD. CDR3 residues: CATSDPGQGDTEAFF. The CDR3 DNA reads as TGTGCCACCAGTGATCCGGGACAGGGGGACACTGAAGCTTTCTTT.

This clonotype was observed many times. V gene TRBV12-3 or TRBV12-4 combines with J gene TRBJ2-1; TRBD2 aligns across 12 bases. This CDR3 has 19 residues. Trimming took 3 bases from V and 1 from J; bases not matched to a gene: 10. Here the CDR3 DNA reads TGTGCCAGCAGTTTCGCTAGCGGGGGGGTATATTATTCCTACAATGAGCAGTTCTTC. Its translation is CASSFASGGVYYSYNEQFF.

The V call is TRBV6-5, the J call TRBJ2-3, with TRBD2 matching over 15 bases. The V and J ends lost 8 bases and 7 bases, in that order; junction bases with no gene match: 7. The CDR3 runs 15 residues. Germline lookup yields CDR1 MNHEY and CDR2 SVGAGI. The CDR3 loop reads CASGRTSGGDNTQYF. The CDR3 nucleotides are TGTGCCAGCGGGAGGACTAGCGGGGGGGACAATACGCAGTATTTT.

This clonotype was detected only a few times. The rearrangement uses TRBV9 and TRBJ1-1; maybe TRBD1 (5 bases). Germline V gene sequence: CDR1 SGDLS, CDR2 YYNGEE. This CDR3 region has 14 residues. V was pared by 7 bases and J by 6 bases, with 19 bases between. The CDR3 nucleotides are TGTGCCAGCCGCCCCCGGGACCCATCTCCTGAAGCTTTCTTT. Translated: CASRPRDPSPEAFF.

In this sample, this clonotype turned up a few times. The chain recombines TRBV7-7 with TRBJ2-7; 8 bases are shared with TRBD2. The CDR3 is 16 residues long. CDR1 is SSHAT and CDR2 is FNYEAQ in the germline V gene (reference sequence). CDR3 bases: TGTGCTAGCAGCTTAATGGCGGGGGGCAGCTCCTACGAGCAGTACGTC. Its protein product is CASSLMAGGSSYEQYV.

Only one count was recorded for this clonotype. The V gene is TRBV12-3 or TRBV12-4, the J gene TRBJ2-3, with D possibly called TRBD1 or TRBD2 (5 bases each). V dropped 3 bases and J dropped 9 bases, with 13 bases sitting between them. The CDR3 is 13 residues long. CDR3: CASSFGAQDTQYF. CDR3 bases: TGTGCCAGCAGTTTCGGGGCTCAAGACACGCAGTATTTT.

At least ten counts were recorded for this clonotype. The gene calls are TRBV5-1 and TRBJ2-5; 8 bases align to TRBD1. The CDR3 totals 15 residues. Germline assignment: CDR1 SGHRS and CDR2 YFSETQ. V trimming: 0 bases; J trimming: 5 bases; junction bases outside the gene matches: 6. CDR3 amino acids: CASSLAGTGGETQYF. In DNA, the CDR3 is TGCGCCAGCAGCTTGGCCGGGACAGGAGGGGAGACCCAGTACTTC. Full variable domain (missing parts from reference TRBV5-1 and TRBJ2-5): KAGVTQTPRYLIKTRGQQVTLSCSPISGHRSVSWYQQTPGQGLQFLFEYFSETQRNKGNFPGRFSGRQFSNSRSEMNVSTLELGDSALYLCASSLAGTGGETQYFGPGTRLLVL.

Regarding this clonotype: The junction shows a germline mismatch at one end, possibly a read error. V usage is TRBV7-2 and J usage is TRBJ1-1, with TRBD1 as a possible D gene (5 bases). The CDR3 runs 13 residues. Per the germline V gene, CDR1 is SGHTA and CDR2 is FQGNSA. The CDR3 reads CARSLERAGEAFF. For the CDR3, the DNA is TGTGCCAGAAGCTTAGAGAGGGCAGGGGAAGCTTTCTTT. Full variable domain (missing parts from reference TRBV7-2 and TRBJ1-1): GAGVSQSPSNKVTEKGKDVELRCDPISGHTALYWYRQSLGQGLEFLIYFQGNSAPDKSGLPSDRFSAERTGGSVSTLTIQRTQQEDSAVYLCARSLERAGEAFFGQGTRLTVV.